Each of the 6 T cell receptor beta chains below was sequenced from the same sample in a study of CD8+ T cells in alopecia areata. Isolated RNA was reverse transcribed into cDNA used as the sequencing template. The table came from immunoSEQ multiplex PCR; TCRdb's copy has only in-frame clones and leaves some out. The table records 200,000 or so clones, nearly 60% of them present only once. Stated treatment: oral pan-JAK inhibitor, 5-10 mg twice daily. The sequenced sample was CD4+ T cells sorted from blood, obtained at week 24, from a patient treated with tofacitinib. These receptors originate from a human donor with alopecia areata.

This chain connects TRBV4-3 to TRBJ2-2, with D unclear. Germline loops: CDR1 LGHNA, CDR2 YSLEER. The CDR3 runs to 14 residues. Trimming stripped 5 bases from V and 1 base from J, with 8 bases between. Here the CDR3 reads CASSVSVNTGELFF. CDR3 coding DNA: TGCGCCAGCAGCGTAAGCGTGAACACCGGGGAGCTGTTTTTT.

This clone was picked up a small number of times. This chain connects TRBV9 to TRBJ2-1, with D perhaps TRBD2 (6 bases). From germline, CDR1 is SGDLS and CDR2 YYNGEE. V was shortened by 1 base and J by 9 bases, with 14 bases between the two germline ends. This CDR3 region has 14 residues. DNA for the CDR3: TGTGCCAGCAGCGTATTCGGGAGACGGGGTGAGCAGTTCTTC. Its translation: CASSVFGRRGEQFF.

V is TRBV28 and J is TRBJ2-4, with 8 bases aligning to TRBD2. There are 15 residues in the CDR3. CDR1 and CDR2 from the germline V gene are MDHEN and SYDVKM. The ends lost 4 bases at V and 0 bases at J; junction bases unmatched: 2. The CDR3 sequence: CASSSAGGAKNIQYF. CDR3 DNA: TGTGCCAGCAGTTCTGCGGGAGGAGCCAAAAACATTCAGTACTTC.

CDR3 protein: CASSTGTGGRGPQHF. As DNA, the CDR3 is TGTGCCAGTAGTACAGGGACAGGGGGCCGAGGACCCCAGCATTTT. This chain connects TRBV19 to TRBJ1-5, with TRBD1 identical over 12 bases. CDR1 LNHDA and CDR2 SQIVND come from the germline V gene (reference sequence). J gave up 10 bases and V 4 bases, and 8 bases lay outside the gene matches. The CDR3 runs 15 residues. Variable domain in full (rest from reference TRBV19 and TRBJ1-5): DGGITQSPKYLFRKEGQNVTLSCEQNLNHDAMYWYRQDPGQGLRLIYYSQIVNDFQKGDIAEGYSVSREKKESFPLTVTSAQKNPTAFYLCASSTGTGGRGPQHFGDGTRLSIL.

This chain connects TRBV2 to TRBJ2-3, with 12 positions matching TRBD2. The V and J ends lost 2 bases and 4 bases, in that order; junction bases with no gene match: 1. The CDR3 is made up of 15 amino acids. Germline lookup yields CDR1 SNHLY and CDR2 FYNNEI. In DNA form, the CDR3 reads TGTGCCAGCAGTGAACTAGCGGGGGGGGCAGATACGCAGTATTTT. It encodes CASSELAGGADTQYF.

The rearrangement links TRBV5-1 to TRBJ1-4, with D possibly TRBD1 on 6 matching bases. Germline lookup yields CDR1 SGHRS and CDR2 YFSETQ. CDR3 size: 14 residues. V dropped 4 bases and J dropped 5 bases, with 12 bases sitting between them. The CDR3 bases are TGCGCCAGCAGCCCCGGCAGGGGAAATGAAAAACTGTTTTTT. This encodes CASSPGRGNEKLFF.